Each of the 26 T cell receptor beta chains below was sequenced from the same sample in a study of blood T cell repertoires in COVID-19. Assay: immunoSEQ multiplex PCR; the TCRdb copy retains only in-frame clones and omits some. The data hold some 220,000 clones, with about 82% observed a single time. Sequenced sample: peripheral blood. These receptors were obtained from a man aged 45-60 years with COVID-19, enrolled during active disease.

The genes are TRBV5-1 and TRBJ2-3; TRBD2 aligns across 9 bases. V lost 7 bases, J lost 2 bases, and 5 bases stayed unmatched. The germline V gene encodes CDR1 SGHRS and CDR2 YFSETQ. The CDR3 loop spans 14 amino acids. CDR3 sequence reads: CASSSGGLTDTQYF. DNA for the CDR3: TGCGCCAGCTCGAGCGGGGGGCTCACAGATACGCAGTATTTT. Filled out from reference TRBV5-1 and TRBJ2-3, the complete variable domain reads KAGVTQTPRYLIKTRGQQVTLSCSPISGHRSVSWYQQTPGQGLQFLFEYFSETQRNKGNFPGRFSGRQFSNSRSEMNVSTLELGDSALYLCASSSGGLTDTQYFGPGTRLTVL.

The rearrangement links TRBV4-1 to TRBJ1-5; D is uncertain. Per germline, CDR1 MGHRA and CDR2 YSYEKL. Deletions cut 0 bases from V and 5 bases from J, with 14 bases between. CDR3 length: 16 amino acids. Here the CDR3 reads CASSQEYPDYDQPQHF. CDR3 DNA sequence: TGCGCCAGCAGCCAAGAGTACCCGGACTATGATCAGCCCCAGCATTTT.

This clone occurred once. This chain connects TRBV29-1 to TRBJ1-1; 9 bases are shared with TRBD1. The CDR3 has 14 residues. CDR1 and CDR2 from the germline V gene are SQVTM and ANQGSEA. This chain's CDR3 is CSTPGQGVNTEAFF. In DNA form, the CDR3 reads TGCTCAACCCCGGGACAGGGCGTGAACACTGAAGCTTTCTTT.

The table lists this clone with a count of one. The chain couples TRBV27 to TRBJ2-5; tentative D call: TRBD1 (5 bases). Germline CDR1 is MNHEY and CDR2 is SMNVEV (reference sequence). Trimming took off 3 bases at V and 2 bases at J, with 7 bases between the two ends. The CDR3 loop spans 13 amino acids. The CDR3 loop is CASSFPGQETQYF. CDR3 nucleotide sequence: TGTGCCAGCAGTTTTCCAGGGCAAGAGACCCAGTACTTC.

The chain uses TRBV11-2 and TRBJ2-1, with 8 bases identical to TRBD1. After removal of 3 bases from V and 7 bases from J, the junction contained 8 bases not matched to a gene. The CDR3 totals 15 residues. CDR1 and CDR2 (germline): SGHAT, FQNNGV. The CDR3 nucleotides read TGTGCCAGCAGCTTCCGCCGGCGACAGGGGAATGAGCAGTTCTTC. Encoded protein: CASSFRRRQGNEQFF.

This chain uses TRBV5-4 with TRBJ2-1, with D possibly matching TRBD2 (6 bases). CDR1 and CDR2 from the germline V gene are SGHNT and YYREEE (reference sequence). The CDR3 has 14 amino acids. Trimming stripped 4 bases from V and 4 bases from J, with 12 bases between. Here the CDR3 DNA reads TGTGCCAGCAGCGACTCTGGGGGGTACAATGAGCAGTTCTTC. This sequence encodes CASSDSGGYNEQFF.

The chain employs TRBV13 and TRBJ2-3, with 8 bases aligning to TRBD1. V was clipped by 4 bases and J by 4 bases; unmatched bases: 10. From germline, CDR1 is PRHDT and CDR2 FYEKMQ (reference sequence). CDR3 length equals 16 residues. The CDR3 here is CASSSPSGGFSDTQYF. The CDR3 DNA reads TGTGCCAGCAGCTCCCCATCAGGGGGCTTTTCAGATACGCAGTATTTT.

CDR3: CASSYRVRERANTEAFF. The CDR3 coding sequence is TGTGCCAGCAGTTACCGTGTGAGGGAACGTGCGAACACTGAAGCTTTCTTT. The gene calls are TRBV6-2 or TRBV6-3 and TRBJ1-1; no clear D. Looked up from germline, CDR1 is MNHEY and CDR2 is SVGEGT. Trimming removed 2 bases from V and 1 base from J, with 17 bases in between. The CDR3 runs 17 residues.

This chain joins TRBV5-4 and TRBJ1-2, with D maybe TRBD1 (6 bases). The germline gives CDR1 SGHNT, CDR2 YYREEE (reference sequence). The CDR3 runs 14 residues. V dropped 2 bases and J dropped 8 bases, with 16 bases sitting between them. CDR3: CASSLNRVPSGYTF. CDR3 in DNA: TGTGCCAGCAGCTTAAACAGGGTCCCCTCCGGCTACACCTTC.

This sequence joins TRBV2 and TRBJ2-1; 9 positions agree with TRBD2. After removal of 6 bases from V and 5 bases from J, the junction contained 8 bases not matched to a gene. This CDR3 is 15 amino acids long. From germline, CDR1 is SNHLY and CDR2 FYNNEI. As DNA, the CDR3 is TGTGCCAGCAGATTACATAGCGGGGGACACAATGAGCAGTTCTTC. It is translated as CASRLHSGGHNEQFF.

This clone was counted once. V gene TRBV6-1 combines with J gene TRBJ1-2; 7 nucleotides agree with TRBD1. The J segment lost 4 bases and the V segment lost 2 bases, leaving 7 bases of the junction unmatched. The CDR3 consists of 15 residues. The germline gives CDR1 MNHNS, CDR2 SASEGT. CDR3 in DNA: TGTGCCAGCAGTGAAATCGCAGGGGGAGGCTATGGCTACACCTTC. Amino acids: CASSEIAGGGYGYTF.

The table lists this clone with a count of one. The J gene is TRBJ2-2, the V gene TRBV19; the D gene is possibly TRBD2 (6 bases). Trimming cost V 3 bases and J 0 bases, with 8 bases left between them. The CDR3 loop spans 15 amino acids. Germline V gives CDR1 LNHDA, CDR2 SQIVND (reference sequence). As DNA, the CDR3 is TGTGCCAGTAGTATCTGGGGGGCGAACACCGGGGAGCTGTTTTTT. Its protein is CASSIWGANTGELFF. The variable domain in full, with the rest retrieved from reference TRBV19 and TRBJ2-2, is DGGITQSPKYLFRKEGQNVTLSCEQNLNHDAMYWYRQDPGQGLRLIYYSQIVNDFQKGDIAEGYSVSREKKESFPLTVTSAQKNPTAFYLCASSIWGANTGELFFGEGSRLTVL.

This rearrangement joins TRBV7-9 to TRBJ1-1, with unresolved D. Germline V lookup: CDR1 SEHNR, CDR2 FQNEAQ (reference sequence). The length of the CDR3 is 13 residues. V was trimmed by 5 bases and J by 0 bases, leaving 7 bases between them. The CDR3 region has the DNA TGTGCCAGCAGCCCACAAATGAACACTGAAGCTTTCTTT. Translating gives CASSPQMNTEAFF.

The chain is built from TRBV6-1 and TRBJ1-2, with a weak D call TRBD1 (5 bases). This CDR3 is built from 14 residues. The V gene's germline CDR1 is MNHNS and CDR2 SASEGT. V lost 5 bases and J 5 bases, leaving 15 bases between the germline ends. The CDR3 reads CASSWGDDLYGYTF. Here the CDR3 DNA reads TGTGCCAGCAGTTGGGGGGACGACTTGTATGGCTACACCTTC.

The chain is built from TRBV28 and TRBJ1-2, with no clear D. V gave up 4 bases and J gave up 5 bases, with 17 bases separating them. The length of the CDR3 is 15 residues. The germline gives CDR1 MDHEN, CDR2 SYDVKM. CDR3 sequence: CASSSPAEPGYGYTF. CDR3 DNA sequence: TGTGCCAGCAGTTCCCCCGCGGAGCCTGGGTATGGCTACACCTTC.

This clone was counted between two and nine times. V gene TRBV30 combines with J gene TRBJ2-1, with 8 positions matching TRBD2. The ends lost 0 bases at V and 7 bases at J; junction bases unmatched: 5. This CDR3 has 14 amino acids. Germline V CDR1 and CDR2: GTSNPN, SVGIG (reference sequence). CDR3 loop: CAWSVTGGLNEQFF. CDR3 DNA: TGTGCCTGGAGTGTAACGGGGGGGTTAAATGAGCAGTTCTTC.

This rearrangement joins TRBV6-5 to TRBJ2-7; 9 bases agree with TRBD1. Trimming at V came to 2 bases and at J to 2 bases, leaving 4 bases not matched to a gene. Germline loops: CDR1 MNHEY, CDR2 SVGAGI. This CDR3 has 15 amino acids. CDR3 nucleotide sequence: TGTGCCAGCAGTTACGGTGGGACAGGGCCCTACGAGCAGTACTTC. It yields the protein CASSYGGTGPYEQYF.

The gene calls are TRBV3-1 (or the pseudogene TRBV3-2) and TRBJ1-5; weak D call: TRBD1 (5 bases). Trimming took 0 bases from V and 11 from J, leaving 26 bases between them. The CDR3 is made up of 18 amino acids. CDR1 and CDR2 from the germline V gene are LGHDT and YNNKEL (reference sequence). The CDR3 sequence: CASSQDPPGPGRTRAQHF. The CDR3 DNA reads TGTGCCAGCAGCCAAGATCCCCCCGGCCCGGGACGGACTAGGGCCCAGCATTTT.

This clone was recorded a few times. The chain's CDR3 is CASSSTARGFGYTF. In DNA form, the CDR3 reads TGTGCCAGCAGTAGTACGGCGAGGGGGTTTGGCTACACCTTC. This chain connects TRBV6-2 or TRBV6-3 to TRBJ1-2, with D possibly being TRBD1 (6 bases). V lost 5 bases, J lost 7 bases, and 17 bases lay in between. The length of the CDR3 is 14 residues. Germline lookup yields CDR1 MNHEY and CDR2 SVGEGT.

The J gene is TRBJ2-5, the V gene TRBV11-2, with D tentatively TRBD2 (6 bases). Trimming pared 1 base from V and 2 bases from J, leaving 14 bases between. CDR3 length: 16 amino acids. Germline loops: CDR1 SGHAT, CDR2 FQNNGV. CDR3 region: CASSLVISGSQETQYF. The CDR3 coding sequence is TGTGCCAGCAGCTTAGTTATTAGCGGATCACAAGAGACCCAGTACTTC. The entire variable domain, with the rest obtained from reference TRBV11-2 and TRBJ2-5, is as follows: EAGVAQSPRYKIIEKRQSVAFWCNPISGHATLYWYQQILGQGPKLLIQFQNNGVVDDSQLPKDRFSAERLKGVDSTLKIQPAKLEDSAVYLCASSLVISGSQETQYFGPGTRLLVL.

The rearrangement links TRBV6-1 to TRBJ1-2; possibly TRBD1 for D (6 bases). CDR1 is MNHNS, CDR2 SASEGT, per germline. V lost 3 bases, J lost 5 bases, and 10 bases lay in between. The CDR3 totals 13 residues. The CDR3 sequence is CASSDRGLYGYTF. CDR3 sequence (DNA): TGTGCCAGCAGTGACAGGGGACTATATGGCTACACCTTC.

The chain employs TRBV2 and TRBJ1-2, with D maybe TRBD1 (5 bases). This CDR3 has 14 residues. Germline V lookup: CDR1 SNHLY, CDR2 FYNNEI. V lost 3 bases and J 0 bases, leaving 8 bases between the germline ends. This CDR3 is CASSETASNYGYTF. The CDR3 region has the DNA TGTGCCAGCAGTGAGACAGCCTCTAACTATGGCTACACCTTC.

The chain employs TRBV3-1 (or the pseudogene TRBV3-2) and TRBJ2-6, with 8 bases aligning to TRBD2. This CDR3 is 18 amino acids long. J gave up 0 bases and V 4 bases, and 8 bases lay outside the gene matches. CDR1 and CDR2 (germline): LGHDT, YNNKEL (reference sequence). Written as DNA, the CDR3 is TGTGCCAGCAGCCCTTCGGGGCGGGGGGCCTCTGGGGCCAACGTCCTGACTTTC. The encoded protein is CASSPSGRGASGANVLTF.

This clone appeared once. The gene calls are TRBV10-3 and TRBJ2-1; maybe TRBD1 (7 bases). The V gene lost 7 bases and the J gene lost 12 bases, with 13 bases spanning the gap. Germline values: CDR1 ENHRY, CDR2 SYGVKD. The CDR3 is made up of 11 amino acids. CDR3 nucleotides: TGTGCCATCACGCGGGACAGAGGGCAGTTCTTC. Translating gives CAITRDRGQFF.

The rearrangement joins TRBV5-6 to TRBJ1-6; TRBD1 is a possible D gene (5 bases). Trimming took off 0 bases at V and 6 bases at J, with 10 bases between the two ends. The CDR3 consists of 15 residues. Germline assignment: CDR1 SGHDT and CDR2 YYEEEE. The CDR3 spells CASSLVGTSNSPLHF. The CDR3 coding sequence is TGTGCCAGCAGCTTGGTAGGGACTTCTAATTCACCCCTCCACTTT.

The J gene is TRBJ2-7, the V gene TRBV7-2; perhaps TRBD2 as D (5 bases). The CDR3 is 14 amino acids. Germline assignment: CDR1 SGHTA and CDR2 FQGNSA. The V gene lost 5 bases and the J gene lost 2 bases, with 13 bases spanning the gap. The CDR3 sequence: CASSPTTIPYEQYF. The CDR3 DNA follows: TGTGCCAGCAGCCCTACGACTATACCCTACGAGCAGTACTTC.